Given below is one TCR beta chain in context. Its matching antigen is unknown. A read error is possible here, since a much larger clone lies one base away. Germline lookup yields CDR1 SEHNR and CDR2 FQNEAQ (reference sequence). With 1 base removed from V and 4 bases from J, the gap between germline ends came to 10 bases. The CDR3 loop spans 14 amino acids. The source material, RNA transcripts, was used to amplify TCR beta CDR3 regions. Primed by the HTBI set, a first-round RT-PCR was run on the TCR CDR3. One entry per CDR3 protein results from TCRdb running MiXCR on the multiplex PCR reads. Of hundreds of thousands of distinct CDR3 sequences in the sample, around a quarter were seen once. The source of the sample is a study of T cells in Graves' hyperthyroidism and ophthalmopathy. Study observations and caveats: Most clonotypes that expanded in the thyroid above 0.001 also showed up in blood. The model made its ophthalmopathy prediction, and onset followed a median approximately six months later.

Uncontrolled infection, other autoimmune disease, pregnancy or lactation disqualified patients from enrolment. This chain links TRBV7-9 with TRBJ1-2; D call uncertain. Sequenced material: blood. The clonotype was recovered from a woman in her thirties with Graves' ophthalmopathy. The CDR3 sequence: CASSLDSHSYGYTF. CDR3 coding DNA: TGTGCCAGCAGCTTAGACAGTCACTCCTATGGCTACACCTTC.